This T cell receptor beta chain was documented in a study of cytotoxic CD8 clonotypes in ibrutinib-treated CLL. On the study more broadly: Mean per-sample yields comprised roughly 260,000 productive templates and 75,000 to 95,000 productive rearrangements.

The sample holds a few counts of this clone. Its antigen is unidentified. At one of its ends the junction is not consistent with the germline gene, which may arise from a read error. This CDR3 comprises 10 residues. Germline CDR1 and CDR2: MNHNS and SASEGT. Whole-study results and caveats: Sustained-remission and progressing patients diverged in sampling times.

The table came from immunoSEQ multiplex PCR; TCRdb's copy has only in-frame clones and leaves some out. The top ten clones hold 13% of a sample with 150,000 to 200,000 clones, roughly 72% of them seen once. This sequence joins TRBV6-1 and TRBJ2-7, with D perhaps TRBD1 (7 bases). The input for sequencing was PBMCs, taken after 24 months of ibrutinib treatment. This receptor was obtained from a human donor with chronic lymphocytic leukemia. The CDR3 loop reads CASSGGTADF. The CDR3 bases are TGTGCCAGCAGTGGCGGGACAGCCGACTTC.